What follows are 2 T cell receptor beta chains derived from one specimen sequenced in a study of patients and donors after allogeneic stem cell transplantation. TCRdb reprocessed the RT-PCR reads with MiXCR, giving one entry per CDR3 protein. The sample records about 160,000 distinct CDR3 sequences, over 30% being singletons. The sequencing input was blood, either unsorted or a sorted T cell fraction (not recorded which). The source of these receptors is a human donor who was either an allogeneic HSCT recipient or a stem cell or donor lymphocyte infusion donor (not recorded which). It is not recorded whose cells these are; they may come from a transplant donor.

The chain recombines TRBV27 with TRBJ2-3; 7 bases match TRBD2. The CDR3 consists of 15 residues. V lost 6 bases, J lost 5 bases, and 11 bases stayed unmatched. CDR1 is MNHEY, CDR2 SMNVEV, per germline (reference sequence). The CDR3 here is CASRPSGGRKDTQYF. The CDR3 coding sequence is TGTGCCAGCAGACCCTCCGGGGGGAGGAAAGATACGCAGTATTTT.

This clonotype occurred a few times. The genes are TRBV27 and TRBJ1-5; a possible D gene is TRBD1 (5 bases). Germline V lookup: CDR1 MNHEY, CDR2 SMNVEV (reference sequence). The CDR3 loop spans 16 amino acids. The V and J ends lost 3 bases and 4 bases respectively, with 16 bases between them. The CDR3 coding sequence is TGTGCCAGCAGTTTCGGGGGAAGGGGAGGAAATCAGCCCCAGCATTTT. This encodes CASSFGGRGGNQPQHF.